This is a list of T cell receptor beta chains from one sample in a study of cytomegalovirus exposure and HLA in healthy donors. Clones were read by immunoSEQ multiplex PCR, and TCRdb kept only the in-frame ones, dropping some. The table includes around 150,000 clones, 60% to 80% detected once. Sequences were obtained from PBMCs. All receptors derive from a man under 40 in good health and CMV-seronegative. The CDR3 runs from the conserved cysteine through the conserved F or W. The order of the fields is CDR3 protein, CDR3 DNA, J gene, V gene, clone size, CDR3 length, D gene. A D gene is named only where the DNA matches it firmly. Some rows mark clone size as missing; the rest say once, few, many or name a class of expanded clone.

cdr3_aa: CASSLARGANQPQHF
cdr3_nt: TGTGCCAGCAGCTTAGCGCGGGGGGCCAATCAGCCCCAGCATTTT
j_call: TRBJ1-5
v_call: TRBV7-2
clone_size: -
cdr3_length: 15
d_call: -

cdr3_aa: CASRPRTGGTYEQYF
cdr3_nt: TGTGCCAGCAGACCTCGGACAGGGGGCACATACGAGCAGTACTTC
j_call: TRBJ2-7
v_call: TRBV6-6
clone_size: -
cdr3_length: 15
d_call: TRBD1

cdr3_aa: CASRTHTGIHGYTF
cdr3_nt: TGTGCCAGTAGGACCCATACAGGGATCCATGGCTACACCTTC
j_call: TRBJ1-2
v_call: TRBV19
clone_size: -
cdr3_length: 14
d_call: -

cdr3_aa: CASSFSQIYEQYF
cdr3_nt: TGTGCCAGCAGTTTCTCACAGATATACGAGCAGTACTTC
j_call: TRBJ2-7
v_call: TRBV27
clone_size: -
cdr3_length: 13
d_call: -

cdr3_aa: CASTWGGSNQPQHF
cdr3_nt: TGTGCCAGTACCTGGGGGGGGAGCAATCAGCCCCAGCATTTT
j_call: TRBJ1-5
v_call: TRBV28
clone_size: -
cdr3_length: 14
d_call: -

cdr3_aa: CASSMTGLAKNIQYF
cdr3_nt: TGTGCCAGCAGTATGACAGGGCTAGCCAAAAACATTCAGTACTTC
j_call: TRBJ2-4
v_call: TRBV28
clone_size: -
cdr3_length: 15
d_call: TRBD1

cdr3_aa: CASSKIGGSSGNTIYF
cdr3_nt: TGTGCCAGCAGCAAAATCGGAGGGAGCTCTGGAAACACCATATATTTT
j_call: TRBJ1-3
v_call: TRBV7-8
clone_size: -
cdr3_length: 16
d_call: -

cdr3_aa: CASRRGQGWAFF
cdr3_nt: TGTGCCAGCAGGCGAGGACAGGGGTGGGCTTTCTTT
j_call: TRBJ1-1
v_call: TRBV6-6
clone_size: -
cdr3_length: 12
d_call: TRBD1

cdr3_aa: CSVGGDTDTQYF
cdr3_nt: TGCAGCGTCGGAGGCGACACAGATACGCAGTATTTT
j_call: TRBJ2-3
v_call: TRBV29-1
clone_size: -
cdr3_length: 12
d_call: -

cdr3_aa: CASRASYEQYF
cdr3_nt: TGCGCCAGCAGGGCTTCCTACGAGCAGTACTTC
j_call: TRBJ2-7
v_call: TRBV5-1
clone_size: -
cdr3_length: 11
d_call: -

cdr3_aa: CAWSGQVSGNQPQHF
cdr3_nt: TGTGCCTGGAGTGGACAGGTATCTGGCAATCAGCCCCAGCATTTT
j_call: TRBJ1-5
v_call: TRBV30
clone_size: -
cdr3_length: 15
d_call: -

cdr3_aa: CASSTTDLYGYTF
cdr3_nt: TGTGCCAGCAGTACGACAGATCTTTATGGCTACACCTTC
j_call: TRBJ1-2
v_call: TRBV28
clone_size: -
cdr3_length: 13
d_call: -

cdr3_aa: CASSAEGGRAYEQYF
cdr3_nt: TGTGCCAGCAGCGCGGAGGGCGGGAGGGCCTACGAGCAGTACTTC
j_call: TRBJ2-7
v_call: TRBV5-4
clone_size: once
cdr3_length: 15
d_call: TRBD2

cdr3_aa: CASSGGQVLLPAMNTEAFF
cdr3_nt: TGTGCCAGCAGTGGGGGACAGGTTCTTTTACCTGCCATGAACACTGAAGCTTTCTTT
j_call: TRBJ1-1
v_call: TRBV6-1
clone_size: -
cdr3_length: 19
d_call: TRBD1

cdr3_aa: CASSLMGGRAHEQYF
cdr3_nt: TGTGCCAGCAGCTTAATGGGCGGGAGGGCCCACGAGCAGTACTTC
j_call: TRBJ2-7
v_call: TRBV7-2
clone_size: -
cdr3_length: 15
d_call: TRBD2

cdr3_aa: CASRPKGLGTDTQYF
cdr3_nt: TGTGCCAGCCGGCCGAAGGGACTAGGAACAGATACGCAGTATTTT
j_call: TRBJ2-3
v_call: TRBV6-1
clone_size: few
cdr3_length: 15
d_call: TRBD2

cdr3_aa: CASSDWTSGRKNEQFF
cdr3_nt: TGTGCCAGCAGTGACTGGACTAGCGGGAGAAAGAATGAGCAGTTCTTC
j_call: TRBJ2-1
v_call: TRBV25-1
clone_size: -
cdr3_length: 16
d_call: TRBD2

cdr3_aa: CASSIMDSADTQYF
cdr3_nt: TGTGCCAGCAGCATAATGGACAGCGCAGATACGCAGTATTTT
j_call: TRBJ2-3
v_call: TRBV7-2
clone_size: -
cdr3_length: 14
d_call: -

cdr3_aa: CASSVRSLTGELFF
cdr3_nt: TGTGCCAGCAGCGTTCGGAGTTTAACCGGGGAGCTGTTTTTT
j_call: TRBJ2-2
v_call: TRBV9
clone_size: -
cdr3_length: 14
d_call: -

cdr3_aa: CASSPPSGVSGETQYF
cdr3_nt: TGTGCCAGCTCACCACCCTCCGGGGTTAGTGGGGAGACCCAGTACTTC
j_call: TRBJ2-5
v_call: TRBV18
clone_size: -
cdr3_length: 16
d_call: -

cdr3_aa: CAWSVSGSRPQETQYF
cdr3_nt: TGTGCCTGGAGTGTATCGGGGAGCCGCCCCCAAGAGACCCAGTACTTC
j_call: TRBJ2-5
v_call: TRBV30
clone_size: -
cdr3_length: 16
d_call: -

cdr3_aa: CASSQGGRGIDQETQYF
cdr3_nt: TGCGCCAGCAGCCAAGGTGGAAGGGGCATAGACCAAGAGACCCAGTACTTC
j_call: TRBJ2-5
v_call: TRBV4-1
clone_size: -
cdr3_length: 17
d_call: -

cdr3_aa: CASSRTSTDTQYF
cdr3_nt: TGTGCCAGCAGTCGCACTAGCACAGATACGCAGTATTTT
j_call: TRBJ2-3
v_call: TRBV7-8
clone_size: -
cdr3_length: 13
d_call: -

cdr3_aa: CATKTFGTSEQYF
cdr3_nt: TGTGCCACCAAAACCTTCGGAACTAGTGAGCAGTACTTC
j_call: TRBJ2-7
v_call: TRBV27
clone_size: once
cdr3_length: 13
d_call: -

cdr3_aa: CAISESRTEAFF
cdr3_nt: TGTGCCATCAGTGAGTCCCGGACAGAAGCTTTCTTT
j_call: TRBJ1-1
v_call: TRBV10-3
clone_size: -
cdr3_length: 12
d_call: -

cdr3_aa: CAWSSPVPTGLPNYGYTF
cdr3_nt: TGTGCCTGGAGTTCCCCCGTGCCAACCGGACTACCTAACTATGGCTACACCTTC
j_call: TRBJ1-2
v_call: TRBV30
clone_size: -
cdr3_length: 18
d_call: -

cdr3_aa: CASSLAPSNEQFF
cdr3_nt: TGTGCCAGCAGCTTAGCGCCCAGTAATGAGCAGTTCTTC
j_call: TRBJ2-1
v_call: TRBV7-8
clone_size: -
cdr3_length: 13
d_call: -

cdr3_aa: CASGEGQGLVTEAFF
cdr3_nt: TGCGCCAGCGGCGAAGGACAGGGCTTAGTCACTGAAGCTTTCTTT
j_call: TRBJ1-1
v_call: TRBV5-1
clone_size: -
cdr3_length: 15
d_call: TRBD1

cdr3_aa: CSAREAGDYGYTF
cdr3_nt: TGCAGCGCCCGGGAGGCTGGCGACTATGGCTACACCTTC
j_call: TRBJ1-2
v_call: TRBV29-1
clone_size: -
cdr3_length: 13
d_call: -

cdr3_aa: CASSQDSAAGGYNEQFF
cdr3_nt: TGCGCCAGCAGCCAAGATAGTGCGGCGGGAGGGTACAATGAGCAGTTCTTC
j_call: TRBJ2-1
v_call: TRBV4-3
clone_size: -
cdr3_length: 17
d_call: TRBD2

cdr3_aa: CASSVSGQGRETQYF
cdr3_nt: TGTGCCAGCAGCGTGTCGGGACAGGGAAGAGAGACCCAGTACTTC
j_call: TRBJ2-5
v_call: TRBV9
clone_size: -
cdr3_length: 15
d_call: TRBD1

cdr3_aa: CASSLRTSGSLNEQYF
cdr3_nt: TGTGCCAGCAGCCTACGGACTAGCGGGAGTCTAAACGAGCAGTACTTC
j_call: TRBJ2-7
v_call: TRBV13
clone_size: -
cdr3_length: 16
d_call: TRBD2

cdr3_aa: CASSLAGLYNEQFF
cdr3_nt: TGTGCCAGCAGTCTAGCGGGACTTTACAATGAGCAGTTCTTC
j_call: TRBJ2-1
v_call: TRBV6-5
clone_size: -
cdr3_length: 14
d_call: TRBD2

cdr3_aa: CASTLGDRASEQFF
cdr3_nt: TGTGCCAGCACCCTGGGGGACAGGGCCAGTGAGCAGTTCTTC
j_call: TRBJ2-1
v_call: TRBV28
clone_size: -
cdr3_length: 14
d_call: TRBD1

cdr3_aa: CASRSGGLAQETQYF
cdr3_nt: TGTGCAAGTCGCTCAGGCGGACTAGCCCAAGAGACCCAGTACTTC
j_call: TRBJ2-5
v_call: TRBV12-2
clone_size: -
cdr3_length: 15
d_call: -

cdr3_aa: CASSLSRGLNTEAFF
cdr3_nt: TGTGCCAGCAGTTTATCGAGGGGGTTGAACACTGAAGCTTTCTTT
j_call: TRBJ1-1
v_call: TRBV28
clone_size: -
cdr3_length: 15
d_call: -